The 18 T cell receptor beta chains listed next were all sequenced from one sample in a study of OX40 agonist ivuxolimab in advanced cancers. The library was made by the immunoSEQ multiplex PCR assay. What TCRdb holds here is the immuneACCESS table cut down to in-frame rearrangements. Part of the clones is not present; checked against another copy, under half of the missing clones reflect an unresolved V gene, and the others are unexplained. This sample gives approximately 34,000 clones in total; approximately 88% of them show up just once. The top ten clonotypes cover approximately 59% of the sample. Sample: CD4+ or CD8+ T cells sorted from blood, taken in a trial of the OX40 agonist ivuxolimab. These receptor sequences come from an adult with an advanced solid tumor such as melanoma, head and neck, liver or kidney cancer.

The sample holds a few counts of this clone. This rearrangement joins TRBV5-1 to TRBJ2-7; D may be TRBD1 (6 bases). This CDR3 spans 17 amino acids. V was pared by 0 bases and J by 0 bases, with 16 bases between. The germline V gene has CDR1 SGHRS and CDR2 YFSETQ. The CDR3 DNA reads TGCGCCAGCAGCTTGGGGCCACTACAGGGTTACTCCTACGAGCAGTACTTC. Encoded protein: CASSLGPLQGYSYEQYF.

Only a few counts were recorded for this clone. The chain recombines TRBV9 with TRBJ1-6, with TRBD1 as a possible D gene (5 bases). Germline assignment: CDR1 SGDLS and CDR2 YYNGEE. The V and J ends lost 0 bases and 11 bases respectively, with 18 bases between them. The CDR3 spans 16 residues. CDR3 in amino acids: CASSVAGFGGLTPLHF. CDR3 DNA: TGTGCCAGCAGCGTAGCCGGTTTCGGGGGATTGACACCCCTCCACTTT.

The gene calls are TRBV11-2 and TRBJ1-5; no clear D gene. The CDR3 covers 15 residues. With 1 base removed from V and 5 bases from J, the gap between germline ends came to 12 bases. Germline CDR1 reads SGHAT; CDR2 reads FQNNGV. CDR3 loop: CASSLVLGSHQPQHF. CDR3 nucleotides: TGTGCCAGCAGCTTAGTTTTGGGCAGCCATCAGCCCCAGCATTTT.

The rearrangement joins TRBV7-3 to TRBJ2-7; possibly TRBD2 for D (7 bases). Germline CDR1 and CDR2: SGHTA and FQGTGA. The CDR3 runs 13 residues. V lost 3 bases and J lost 5, with 11 bases in between. The CDR3 is CASSLKGGDEQYF. The DNA for the CDR3 is TGTGCCAGCAGCTTGAAAGGGGGGGACGAGCAGTACTTC.

The V gene is TRBV7-6, the J gene TRBJ1-6; TRBD1 agrees at 7 bases. From germline, CDR1 is SGHVS and CDR2 FNYEAQ. This CDR3 has 15 residues. V trimming: 5 bases; J trimming: 5 bases; junction bases outside the gene matches: 6. CDR3 nucleotide sequence: TGTGCCAGCAGCCTGACAGGGCTCAATAATTCACCCCTCCACTTT. This codes for CASSLTGLNNSPLHF.

V usage is TRBV18 and J usage is TRBJ2-3; D is perhaps TRBD1 (5 bases). This CDR3 spans 13 amino acids. Germline V lookup: CDR1 KGHSH, CDR2 LQKENI. Trimming took off 0 bases at V and 4 bases at J, with 5 bases between the two ends. As DNA, the CDR3 is TGTGCCAGCTCACCACCAGGGGCAGATACGCAGTATTTT. It translates to CASSPPGADTQYF.

The rearrangement links TRBV10-1 to TRBJ2-3; 11 bases are a match to TRBD1. The J segment lost 3 bases and the V segment lost 6 bases, leaving 8 bases of the junction unmatched. The CDR3 spans 16 residues. CDR1 is WNHNN, CDR2 SYGVQD, per germline (reference sequence). CDR3 sequence: CASSPGTGGYTDTQYF. DNA for the CDR3: TGCGCCAGCAGCCCCGGGACAGGGGGATATACAGATACGCAGTATTTT.

The DNA for the CDR3 is TGTGCCAGCAGTTCCGGGACAGGGGGAGGAGGGCAGTACTTC. Translated, it gives CASSSGTGGGGQYF. The chain links TRBV28 to TRBJ2-7; TRBD1 aligns across 11 bases. The V gene end was trimmed by 4 bases and the J gene end by 9 bases; junction bases not matched to a gene: 8. This CDR3 has 14 amino acids. CDR1 is MDHEN, CDR2 SYDVKM, per germline.

The rearrangement uses TRBV9 and TRBJ1-4; D gene uncertain. Looked up from germline, CDR1 is SGDLS and CDR2 is YYNGEE. Deletions cut 0 bases from V and 8 bases from J, with 14 bases between. The CDR3 spans 15 residues. CDR3 sequence reads: CASSVEGRRGEKLFF. CDR3 in DNA: TGTGCCAGCAGCGTAGAAGGGAGAAGAGGGGAAAAACTGTTTTTT.

This clone was counted once. The genes are TRBV4-3 and TRBJ2-2, with 10 bases matching TRBD1. The junction had 1 base not matched to a gene; V was cut back by 1 base and J by 5 bases. Germline CDR1 is LGHNA and CDR2 is YSLEER. The CDR3 has 15 amino acids. The CDR3 DNA reads as TGCGCCAGCAGCCAAGGACAGGGGGCAACCGGGGAGCTGTTTTTT. Its protein product is CASSQGQGATGELFF.

The chain links TRBV29-1 to TRBJ1-1; no clear D. V was shortened by 2 bases and J by 4 bases, with 11 bases between the two germline ends. The CDR3 covers 13 residues. The germline V gene encodes CDR1 SQVTM and CDR2 ANQGSEA. The CDR3: CSVESLVGTEAFF. The CDR3 DNA reads as TGCAGCGTTGAAAGCTTGGTGGGCACTGAAGCTTTCTTT.

This sequence joins TRBV7-9 and TRBJ2-1, with 11 bases identical to TRBD1. Trimming took 4 bases from V and 6 from J; bases not matched to a gene: 2. Germline lookup yields CDR1 SEHNR and CDR2 FQNEAQ (reference sequence). The CDR3 has 14 residues. CDR3: CASSWGQGGNEQFF. CDR3 DNA sequence: TGTGCCAGCAGCTGGGGACAGGGGGGCAATGAGCAGTTCTTC.

V and J are TRBV7-3 and TRBJ1-6; 10 bases align to TRBD1. The CDR3 is 17 amino acids. The V gene end was trimmed by 4 bases and the J gene end by 10 bases; junction bases not matched to a gene: 13. The germline V gene encodes CDR1 SGHTA and CDR2 FQGTGA. CDR3 region: CASSYYRLGTGDSPLHF. In nucleotides, the CDR3 is TGTGCCAGCAGCTACTATCGATTAGGGACAGGGGACTCACCCCTCCACTTT. Combining the CDR3 with reference TRBV7-3 and TRBJ1-6 gives the whole variable domain GAGVSQTPSNKVTEKGKYVELRCDPISGHTALYWYRQSLGQGPEFLIYFQGTGAADDSGLPNDRFFAVRPEGSVSTLKIQRTERGDSAVYLCASSYYRLGTGDSPLHFGNGTRLTVT.

This chain connects TRBV9 to TRBJ2-6; 7 nucleotides align to TRBD2. V lost 0 bases, J lost 0 bases, and 3 bases stayed unmatched. Germline V gene data show CDR1 as SGDLS and CDR2 as YYNGEE. This CDR3 contains 17 residues. The CDR3 nucleotides read TGTGCCAGCAGCGTAGCAGCGGGGTTCTCTGGGGCCAACGTCCTGACTTTC. Translation: CASSVAAGFSGANVLTF.

The table lists this clone with a count of one. One junction end disagrees with the germline gene, perhaps due to a read error. The chain links TRBV2 to TRBJ1-2, with D possibly being TRBD1 (6 bases). The CDR3 length is 12 residues. CDR1 and CDR2 (germline): SNHLY, FYNNEI. The CDR3 coding sequence is TGTGCCTGCAGGACAGCTAACTATGGCTACACCTTC. Its translation: CACRTANYGYTF.

V usage is TRBV30 and J usage is TRBJ1-2; D is possibly TRBD1 (5 bases). Trimming took off 3 bases at V and 3 bases at J, with 11 bases between the two ends. CDR3 length: 13 amino acids. Germline CDR1 reads GTSNPN; CDR2 reads SVGIG (reference sequence). CDR3 nucleotide sequence: TGTGCCTGGAGCCTCGTAGGGGACTATGGCTACACCTTC. Residues: CAWSLVGDYGYTF.

This clone was seen once. The chain carries TRBV19 and TRBJ1-5, with D perhaps matching TRBD1 (5 bases). The V end lost 0 bases, the J end lost 5 bases, and 14 bases lay between the germline ends. CDR3 length equals 16 residues. In germline, CDR1 is LNHDA, CDR2 SQIVND (reference sequence). CDR3 loop: CASSIDQRTLDQPQHF. The CDR3 region has the DNA TGTGCCAGTAGTATAGATCAAAGGACATTAGATCAGCCCCAGCATTTT.

Points on this clone: It differs at one base from a far larger clone, so likely a read error. The genes are TRBV14 and TRBJ1-1; possible D gene TRBD1, 5 bases. From germline, CDR1 is SGHDN and CDR2 FVKESK. This CDR3 has 13 residues. The CDR3 spells CANSQDRNTEAFF. The CDR3 DNA sequence: TGTGCCAACAGCCAAGACAGGAACACTGAAGCTTTCTTT.